These 18 T cell receptor beta chains were all obtained from the same sample, sequenced in a study of blood T cell repertoires in COVID-19. The table came from immunoSEQ multiplex PCR; TCRdb's copy has only in-frame clones and leaves some out. Here the sample spans about 150,000 clones, around 84% being singletons. The material sequenced was PBMCs or T cells enriched from blood (not recorded which). The receptor set was obtained from a man in his fifties or sixties who had recovered from COVID-19.

CDR3 bases: TGCGCCAGCAGCTTGGGGCAGGCGAATAGTGGCTACACCTTC. It specifies CASSLGQANSGYTF. The genes are TRBV5-1 and TRBJ1-2; D not resolved. This CDR3 region has 14 residues. CDR1 is SGHRS and CDR2 is YFSETQ in the germline V gene. The V end lost 0 bases, the J end lost 7 bases, and 13 bases lay between the germline ends. Supplemented by reference TRBV5-1 and TRBJ1-2, the full variable domain reads KAGVTQTPRYLIKTRGQQVTLSCSPISGHRSVSWYQQTPGQGLQFLFEYFSETQRNKGNFPGRFSGRQFSNSRSEMNVSTLELGDSALYLCASSLGQANSGYTFGSGTRLTVV.

Only a few counts were recorded for this clone. This chain joins TRBV6-4 and TRBJ2-1; D possibly corresponds to TRBD2 (6 bases). Trimming took off 0 bases at V and 8 bases at J, with 14 bases between the two ends. This CDR3 is 15 amino acids long. CDR1 and CDR2 from the germline V gene are MRHNA and SNTAGT. The CDR3 DNA sequence: TGTGCCAGCAGTGACTCAGGTCGGACGGGGGATGAGCAGTTCTTC. This sequence encodes CASSDSGRTGDEQFF.

This clone was seen a few times. The chain has TRBV4-1 and TRBJ2-1; no firm D call. Per germline, CDR1 MGHRA and CDR2 YSYEKL. The CDR3 runs 14 residues. The ends were cut back, 0 bases at V and 9 bases at J, with 12 bases in the middle. In DNA, the CDR3 is TGCGCCAGCAGCCAAGAGAGGTACCGCGGTGAGCAGTTCTTC. Its translation: CASSQERYRGEQFF.

The J gene is TRBJ2-7, the V gene TRBV4-1, with 10 bases identical to TRBD1. Germline V gene sequence: CDR1 MGHRA, CDR2 YSYEKL. V was clipped by 0 bases and J by 6 bases; unmatched bases: 5. The length of the CDR3 is 15 residues. In DNA form, the CDR3 reads TGCGCCAGCAGCCAAGAGGGACAGGGGTCAGGCGAGCAGTACTTC. Translation: CASSQEGQGSGEQYF.

DNA of the CDR3: TGTGCCAGCTCACAACGGACTAGCGGCCAAGAGACCCAGTACTTC. This translates into CASSQRTSGQETQYF. The chain recombines TRBV18 with TRBJ2-5, with 10 bases identical to TRBD2. CDR3 length: 15 amino acids. CDR1 is KGHSH, CDR2 LQKENI, per germline. J lost 1 base, V lost 4 bases, and 3 bases had no gene match. The full variable domain, with the rest looked up from reference TRBV18 and TRBJ2-5, is NAGVMQNPRHLVRRRGQEARLRCSPMKGHSHVYWYRQLPEEGLKFMVYLQKENIIDESGMPKERFSAEFPKEGPSILRIQQVVRGDSAAYFCASSQRTSGQETQYFGPGTRLLVL.

V usage is TRBV6-6 and J usage is TRBJ1-1; 11 nucleotides align to TRBD1. Trimming removed 5 bases from V and 5 bases from J; junction bases left unmatched: 10. Germline assignment: CDR1 MNHNY and CDR2 SVGAGI (reference sequence). The CDR3 contains 16 residues. CDR3 residues: CASSLIRDRGWTEAFF. CDR3 nucleotide sequence: TGTGCCAGCAGTCTTATCCGGGACAGGGGGTGGACTGAAGCTTTCTTT.

The V and J genes are TRBV5-6 and TRBJ2-2, with TRBD1 identical over 7 bases. Trimming took 4 bases from V and 0 from J; bases not matched to a gene: 3. CDR3 length: 15 residues. Germline V gene data show CDR1 as SGHDT and CDR2 as YYEEEE. The CDR3 protein is CASSPTGSNTGELFF. CDR3 DNA sequence: TGTGCCAGCAGCCCGACAGGGTCGAACACCGGGGAGCTGTTTTTT.

The chain couples TRBV9 to TRBJ1-3; tentative D call: TRBD1 (6 bases). The CDR3 contains 15 residues. Germline V lookup: CDR1 SGDLS, CDR2 YYNGEE. V was cut by 4 bases and J by 0 bases, with 11 bases left in between. CDR3 in DNA: TGTGCCAGCAGCCCCCGGGACAACTCTGGAAACACCATATATTTT. The encoded protein is CASSPRDNSGNTIYF. The full variable domain, completed using reference TRBV9 and TRBJ1-3, is DSGVTQTPKHLITATGQRVTLRCSPRSGDLSVYWYQQSLDQGLQFLIQYYNGEERAKGNILERFSAQQFPDLHSELNLSSLELGDSALYFCASSPRDNSGNTIYFGEGSWLTVV.

Here the CDR3 DNA reads TGTGCCAGCAGCCCCGGGACAGGGGGCCCCTCTATTTATGGCTACACCTTC. Amino acid sequence: CASSPGTGGPSIYGYTF. V is TRBV9 and J is TRBJ1-2; 12 bases align to TRBD1. There are 17 residues in the CDR3. Trimming at V came to 4 bases and at J to 5 bases, leaving 12 bases not matched to a gene. The germline CDR1 and CDR2 sequences are SGDLS and YYNGEE.

This clone was picked up a small number of times. In DNA, the CDR3 is TGTGCCAGCAGCTTAGAACCAGGATATCAGCCCCAGCATTTT. Its protein product is CASSLEPGYQPQHF. The chain uses TRBV7-2 and TRBJ1-5; no clear D gene. Germline-derived CDR1 and CDR2 are SGHTA and FQGNSA. V was shortened by 1 base and J by 5 bases, with 9 bases between the two germline ends. The CDR3 runs to 14 residues.

The chain is built from TRBV11-2 and TRBJ2-7; TRBD2 agrees at 7 bases. This CDR3 spans 12 amino acids. CDR1 and CDR2 (germline): SGHAT, FQNNGV. The V gene end was trimmed by 5 bases and the J gene end by 4 bases; junction bases not matched to a gene: 2. CDR3: CASSGGGYEQYF. The DNA for the CDR3 is TGTGCCAGCAGCGGGGGGGGTTACGAGCAGTACTTC.

This rearrangement joins TRBV5-1 to TRBJ1-1; 7 bases align to TRBD1. The junction had 8 bases not matched to a gene; V was cut back by 4 bases and J by 5 bases. Germline V gene sequence: CDR1 SGHRS, CDR2 YFSETQ. The CDR3 is made up of 14 amino acids. The CDR3, as DNA: TGCGCCAGCAGCGTCGACAGGGCTGGAACTGAAGCTTTCTTT. Protein product: CASSVDRAGTEAFF.

The chain is built from TRBV18 and TRBJ2-3; D gene unclear. In germline, CDR1 is KGHSH, CDR2 LQKENI. Trimming took 4 bases from V and 6 from J, leaving 8 bases between them. CDR3 length: 12 amino acids. The CDR3 DNA follows: TGTGCCAGCTCACGCCCCGGGGATACGCAGTATTTT. This codes for CASSRPGDTQYF.

This clone was counted between two and nine times. The rearrangement uses TRBV9 and TRBJ1-2; TRBD1 aligns across 8 bases. Germline CDR1 SGDLS, CDR2 YYNGEE. The CDR3 has 17 residues. The ends lost 0 bases at V and 0 bases at J; junction bases unmatched: 7. DNA for the CDR3: TGTGCCAGCAGCGTAGGGGGACAACAGGGGGCTAACTATGGCTACACCTTC. This gives the protein CASSVGGQQGANYGYTF.

The genes are TRBV6-5 and TRBJ1-5, with D perhaps matching TRBD1 (6 bases). Trimming stripped 6 bases from V and 0 bases from J, with 12 bases between. The germline V gene has CDR1 MNHEY and CDR2 SVGAGI. The CDR3 extends over 15 amino acids. CDR3 sequence reads: CASRPRTDSNQPQHF. The CDR3, as DNA: TGTGCCAGCAGGCCCAGGACAGATAGCAATCAGCCCCAGCATTTT.

This clone was seen a handful of times. The chain carries TRBV7-2 and TRBJ2-3, with 7 bases matching TRBD2. The length of the CDR3 is 16 residues. CDR1 and CDR2 from the germline V gene are SGHTA and FQGNSA. V trimming: 0 bases; J trimming: 4 bases; junction bases outside the gene matches: 7. The CDR3 region is CASSLAGGSPPDTQYF. For the CDR3, the DNA is TGTGCCAGCAGCTTAGCGGGGGGGTCCCCCCCAGATACGCAGTATTTT. The complete variable domain, with remaining parts taken from reference TRBV7-2 and TRBJ2-3, reads GAGVSQSPSNKVTEKGKDVELRCDPISGHTALYWYRQSLGQGLEFLIYFQGNSAPDKSGLPSDRFSAERTGGSVSTLTIQRTQQEDSAVYLCASSLAGGSPPDTQYFGPGTRLTVL.

The chain carries TRBV5-8 and TRBJ2-4; 12 bases match TRBD1. Trimming at V came to 7 bases and at J to 2 bases, leaving 13 bases not matched to a gene. Germline values: CDR1 SGHTS, CDR2 YDEGEE. The CDR3 covers 18 residues. CDR3 coding DNA: TGTGCCAGCCGACCGGGACAGGGGGCGCTGGGGCCCAAAAACATTCAGTACTTC. It translates to CASRPGQGALGPKNIQYF.

V and J are TRBV5-5 and TRBJ2-7, with 12 nucleotides matching TRBD1. CDR3 length: 15 residues. The V segment lost 0 bases and the J segment 5 bases; nucleotides outside the gene matches: 3. Germline lookup yields CDR1 SGHKS and CDR2 YYEKEE (reference sequence). In DNA, the CDR3 is TGTGCCAGCAGCTTGGTGGGGACAGGGGGCCACGAGCAGTACTTC. This codes for CASSLVGTGGHEQYF.